Below, one T cell receptor beta chain is given with its context. A single count supports this clonotype. Its recognized antigen is unknown. Per-nucleotide qualities are absent, and no much larger clonotype sits a single base away. One read gives only weak evidence. Deletion took 2 bases off V and 5 bases off J, with a span of 9 bases between the germline ends. The CDR3 runs 13 residues from the cysteine to the phenylalanine. Here the CDR3 DNA is all that survives: 39 bases in frame from base 1. The CDR1 and CDR2 encoded by the germline V gene are SGHRS and YFSETQ. TCR beta CDR3 regions were amplified from RNA transcripts. For the first round of RT-PCR on the TCR CDR3, the HTBI primer set was used together with the Qiagen OneStep RT-PCR kit. Libraries were constructed in a second round of multiplex PCR, after which size selection and purification were performed. Sequencing of the libraries was done on an Illumina HiSeq2000 using paired-end 100 bp reads. As for how the authors treated the data: Raw data were processed with SOAPnuke, discarding reads with adapters, uncalled bases, mean Phred below 15, or no exact constant-primer or identifier match. COPE v1.2.5 was used to merge high-quality paired reads, and clonotypes were defined as unique nucleotide sequences. Clonotypes were aligned to IMGT TRBV, TRBD and TRBJ reference segments using MiTCR v1.1. Analysis was restricted to V-J combinations with a frequency above 0.0001, which covered roughly 99% of repertoires. The TCS score was defined as F50 (clonal expansion) divided by E x V (chaos), with BLOSUM62-based TCRdist calculated between CDR3 peptides within each V-J. Welch's t-statistics and random forest reduced just over 500 V-J features to 10 to 15, which were used in a naive Bayes classifier (R e1071). TCRdb took the public reads, trimmed them with fastp at Q25, ran MiXCR for clone calling and kept in-frame beta chains. Every CDR3 protein is listed once, alongside the most common genes and DNA of its rows. TCRdb, rather than the study authors, made the V and J calls. The sample table shows some 300,000 distinct CDR3 sequences, and about 15% are seen once. The ten largest account for around 34% of the sample.

This sample is part of a study of T cells in Graves' hyperthyroidism and ophthalmopathy (dated by TCRdb to the late 2010s). Notes on the research overall: Peripheral blood was sampled at the time of initial diagnosis, prior to any treatment. TCR V-J signatures able to tell the groups apart were searched for in a discovery cohort of approximately 95 patients, of whom over 40 had Graves' ophthalmopathy and more than 55 had stable Graves' hyperthyroidism. Whether ophthalmopathy could be predicted prospectively was tested in an independent validation cohort made up of roughly 20 hyperthyroidism patients plus 17 patients who later progressed to ophthalmopathy. The roughly 100 discovery patients were randomly divided into training and test sets at a 7:3 ratio. Thyroid tissue and blood T-cell repertoires from about 6 Graves' hyperthyroidism patients were also compared in the study. After sampling, hyperthyroidism patients received methimazole starting at 30 mg daily, and ophthalmopathy patients received high-dose intravenous methylprednisolone. The paper describes TCR Vbeta CDR3 sequencing of about 140 peripheral blood samples, made up of 43 ophthalmopathy patients, roughly 72 hyperthyroidism patients and 17 progressor patients. Results the study describes overall, beyond this receptor: In validation, the model predicted progression to ophthalmopathy a median of roughly 6.1 months before onset, with roughly 68% sensitivity and almost 75% specificity. Sample size was not statistically predetermined, and investigators were not blinded to group allocation. A model built on a 13 V-J signature distinguished ophthalmopathy from stable hyperthyroidism, reaching roughly 88% sensitivity and approximately 81% specificity in cross-validation and 80%/75% in testing. Blood samples also contained most of the expanded thyroid clonotypes (frequency above 0.001), which suggests that blood repertoires may reflect thyroid immune responses.

Stable Graves' hyperthyroidism was defined as no progression to ophthalmopathy during 18 months of follow-up. The hyperthyroidism patients were between 18 and 65 years old and newly diagnosed, with a disease duration of less than 2 months. The study excluded patients with uncontrolled infections, other autoimmune diseases, pregnancy or lactation. Diagnoses were based on clinical symptoms, serum thyroxine and TRAb, thyroid ultrasound and orbital computed tomography. PBMCs were separated from 10 ml of fresh peripheral blood using Ficoll-Paque density gradient centrifugation. Total RNA was extracted with Trizol reagent, and quality was checked on an Agilent 2100 Bioanalyzer.

Specimen: blood. The clonotype was recovered from a man aged 30 to 45 with Graves' hyperthyroidism. Here the chain combines TRBV5-1 and TRBJ2-3, with no confident D gene call. The CDR3 region reads CASSFGMQDTQYF. In nucleotide form, the sequence is TGCGCCAGCAGCTTTGGGATGCAAGATACGCAGTATTTT.